This T cell receptor beta chain emerged from a study of blood T cell repertoires in COVID-19. Overall study: The United States, Italy and Spain provided the acute and convalescent COVID-19 samples. T cells, B-cell-depleted T cells, or PBMCs supplied cDNA or gDNA.

The V end lost 6 bases, the J end lost 2 bases, and 20 bases lay between the germline ends. The germline V gene encodes CDR1 MDHEN and CDR2 SYDVKM. The CDR3 is 16 amino acids. Per the study methods: Estimates of nucleated cell counts were drawn from the amplification of reference gene primers. TCRdb keeps only in-frame clones here, not all; method: immunoSEQ multiplex PCR. The DNA was the basis for D and trimming; V, J and clone size are from that table. The sample gives 55,000 to 85,000 clones, 88% of which show up once; roughly 5.6% is in the top ten. The specimen was peripheral blood. The chain uses TRBV28 and TRBJ2-7; the D gene is possibly TRBD1 (6 bases). The TCR was taken from a human donor in a cohort sampled during active COVID-19. The chain's CDR3 is CASRPPGTRSPYEQYF. The CDR3 DNA reads TGTGCCAGCAGACCACCCGGGACACGCAGTCCCTACGAGCAGTACTTC.